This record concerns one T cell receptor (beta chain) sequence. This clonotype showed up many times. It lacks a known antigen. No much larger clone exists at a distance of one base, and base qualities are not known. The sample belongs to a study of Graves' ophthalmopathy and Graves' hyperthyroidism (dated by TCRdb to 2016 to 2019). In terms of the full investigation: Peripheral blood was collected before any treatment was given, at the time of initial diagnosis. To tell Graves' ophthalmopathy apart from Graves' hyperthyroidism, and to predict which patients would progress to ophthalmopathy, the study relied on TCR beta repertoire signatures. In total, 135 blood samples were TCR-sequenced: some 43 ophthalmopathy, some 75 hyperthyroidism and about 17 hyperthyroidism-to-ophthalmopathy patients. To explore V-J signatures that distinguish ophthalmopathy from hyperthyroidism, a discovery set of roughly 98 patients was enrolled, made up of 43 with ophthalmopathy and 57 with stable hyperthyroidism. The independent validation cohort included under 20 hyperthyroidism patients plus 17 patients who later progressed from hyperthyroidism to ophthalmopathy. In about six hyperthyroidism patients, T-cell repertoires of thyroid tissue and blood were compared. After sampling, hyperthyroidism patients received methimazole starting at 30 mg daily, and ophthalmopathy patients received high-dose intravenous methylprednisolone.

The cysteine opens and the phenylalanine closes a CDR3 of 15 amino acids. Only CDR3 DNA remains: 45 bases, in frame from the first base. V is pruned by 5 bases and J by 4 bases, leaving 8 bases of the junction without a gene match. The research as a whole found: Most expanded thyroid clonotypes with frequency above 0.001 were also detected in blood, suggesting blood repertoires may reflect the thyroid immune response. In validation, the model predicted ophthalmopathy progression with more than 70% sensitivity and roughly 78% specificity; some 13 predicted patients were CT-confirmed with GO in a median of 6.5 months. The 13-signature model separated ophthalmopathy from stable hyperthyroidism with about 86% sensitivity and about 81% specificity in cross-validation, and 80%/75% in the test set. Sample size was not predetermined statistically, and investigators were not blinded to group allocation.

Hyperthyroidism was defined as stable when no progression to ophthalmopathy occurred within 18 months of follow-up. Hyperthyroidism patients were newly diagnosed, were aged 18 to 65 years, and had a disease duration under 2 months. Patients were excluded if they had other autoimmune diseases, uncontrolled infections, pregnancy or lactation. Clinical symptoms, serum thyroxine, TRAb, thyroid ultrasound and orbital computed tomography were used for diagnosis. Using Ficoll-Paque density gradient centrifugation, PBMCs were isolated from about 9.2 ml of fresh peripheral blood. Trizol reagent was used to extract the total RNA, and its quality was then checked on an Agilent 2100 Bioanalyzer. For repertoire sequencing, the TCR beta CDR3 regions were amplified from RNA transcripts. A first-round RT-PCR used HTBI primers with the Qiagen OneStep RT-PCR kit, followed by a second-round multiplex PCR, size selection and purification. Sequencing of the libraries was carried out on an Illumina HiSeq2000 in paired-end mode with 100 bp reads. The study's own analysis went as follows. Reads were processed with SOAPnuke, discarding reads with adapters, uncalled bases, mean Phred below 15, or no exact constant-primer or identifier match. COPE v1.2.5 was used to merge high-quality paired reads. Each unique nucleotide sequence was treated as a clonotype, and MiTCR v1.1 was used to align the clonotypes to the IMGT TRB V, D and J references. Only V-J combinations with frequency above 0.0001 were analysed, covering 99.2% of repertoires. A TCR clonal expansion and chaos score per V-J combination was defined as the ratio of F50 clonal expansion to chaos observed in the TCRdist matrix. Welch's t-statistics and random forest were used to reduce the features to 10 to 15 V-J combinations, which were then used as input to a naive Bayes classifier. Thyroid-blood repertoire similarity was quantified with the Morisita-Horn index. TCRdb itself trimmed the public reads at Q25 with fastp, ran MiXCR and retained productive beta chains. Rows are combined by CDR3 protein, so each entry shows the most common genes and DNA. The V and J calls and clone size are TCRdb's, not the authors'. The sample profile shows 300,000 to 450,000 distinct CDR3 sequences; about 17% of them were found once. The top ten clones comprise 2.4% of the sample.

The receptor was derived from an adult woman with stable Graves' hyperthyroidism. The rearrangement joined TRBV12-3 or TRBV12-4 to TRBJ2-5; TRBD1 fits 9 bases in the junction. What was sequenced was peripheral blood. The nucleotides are TGTGCCAGCAGTCCCACAGGGGGCGGCGGAGAGACCCAGTACTTC. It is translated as CASSPTGGGGETQYF.